This TCR beta chain was recorded in a study of cytomegalovirus exposure and HLA in healthy donors. Study results and limitations: While the bulk of TCR sequences proved rare, some public TCRs turned up in many donors. Researchers counted over 150 TCR beta chains as cytomegalovirus-associated. Earlier findings revealed that most TCR beta V segments proved productive either about 87% or about 30% of the time.

Per germline, CDR1 SGDLS and CDR2 YYNGEE. Trimming stripped 0 bases from V and 5 bases from J, with 14 bases between. CDR3 length equals 15 residues. PCR primers comprised 60 Vbeta and 13 Jbeta primers. The repertoire was sequenced with immunoSEQ multiplex PCR; TCRdb's copy has only in-frame clones and lacks some. The repertoire holds around 150,000 clones, 68% seen once, with 8% to 13% in the top ten. Notes on this clone: What it binds is not known.

The sequence derives from a man aged 25 to 40 in good health and CMV-seropositive. The sample was PBMCs. J is TRBJ2-5 and V is TRBV9; D is perhaps TRBD1 (5 bases). The CDR3 region is CASSVGIGVGETQYF. The CDR3 nucleotides are TGTGCCAGCAGCGTAGGAATAGGGGTAGGGGAGACCCAGTACTTC.